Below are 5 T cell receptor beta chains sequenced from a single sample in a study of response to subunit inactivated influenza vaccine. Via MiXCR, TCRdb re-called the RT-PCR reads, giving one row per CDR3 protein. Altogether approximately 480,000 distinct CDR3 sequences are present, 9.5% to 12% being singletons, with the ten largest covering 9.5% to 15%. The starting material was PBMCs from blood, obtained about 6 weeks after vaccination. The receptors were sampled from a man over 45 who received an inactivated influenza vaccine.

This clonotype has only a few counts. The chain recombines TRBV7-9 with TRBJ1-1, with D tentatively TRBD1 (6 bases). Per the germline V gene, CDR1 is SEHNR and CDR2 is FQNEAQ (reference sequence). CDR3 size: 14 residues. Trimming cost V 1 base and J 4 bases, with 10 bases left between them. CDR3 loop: CASSLVGQLTEAFF. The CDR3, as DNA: TGTGCCAGCAGCTTAGTAGGACAGCTCACTGAAGCTTTCTTT.

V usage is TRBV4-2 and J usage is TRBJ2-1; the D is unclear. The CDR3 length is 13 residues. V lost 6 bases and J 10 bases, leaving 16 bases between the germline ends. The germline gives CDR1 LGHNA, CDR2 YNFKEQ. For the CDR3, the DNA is TGTGCCAGCAGAGCTGGACCCAAAGGGGAGCAGTTCTTC. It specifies CASRAGPKGEQFF.

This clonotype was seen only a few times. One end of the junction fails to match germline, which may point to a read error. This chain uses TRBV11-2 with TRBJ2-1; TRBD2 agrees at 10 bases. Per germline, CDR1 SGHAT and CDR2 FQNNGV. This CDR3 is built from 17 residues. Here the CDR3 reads CASTLLAGMSSYNEQFF. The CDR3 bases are TGTGCCAGCACCTTACTAGCGGGAATGAGCTCCTACAATGAGCAGTTCTTC.

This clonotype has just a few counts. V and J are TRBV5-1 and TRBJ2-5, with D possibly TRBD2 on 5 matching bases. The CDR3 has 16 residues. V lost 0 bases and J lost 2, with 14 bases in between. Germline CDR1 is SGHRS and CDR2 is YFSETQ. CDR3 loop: CASSLGRALRQETQYF. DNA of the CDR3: TGCGCCAGCAGCTTGGGGCGGGCTTTACGACAAGAGACCCAGTACTTC.

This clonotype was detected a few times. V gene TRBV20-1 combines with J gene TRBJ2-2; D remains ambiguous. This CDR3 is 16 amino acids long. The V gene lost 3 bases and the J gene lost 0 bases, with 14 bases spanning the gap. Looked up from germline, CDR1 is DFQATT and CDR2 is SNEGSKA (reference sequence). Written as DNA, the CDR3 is TGCAGTGCTAGTCCTCCGCAGAGAGCGAACACCGGGGAGCTGTTTTTT. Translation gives CSASPPQRANTGELFF.